The 22 T cell receptor beta chains reported below all come from one sample, sequenced in a study of blood T cell repertoires in COVID-19. The protocol was immunoSEQ multiplex PCR, while the TCRdb copy is restricted to in-frame clones and leaves out a portion. The data hold roughly 230,000 clones, with about 80% observed a single time. Material for sequencing was PBMCs or T cells enriched from blood (not recorded which). All receptors derive from a man aged 50 to 60 who had recovered from COVID-19.

The chain combines TRBV5-1 with TRBJ2-7, with a possible D match to TRBD2 (5 bases). Germline CDR1 is SGHRS and CDR2 is YFSETQ. This CDR3 has 14 residues. V dropped 5 bases and J dropped 1 base, with 13 bases sitting between them. The chain's CDR3 is CASRPASRSYEQYF. The CDR3 DNA is TGCGCCAGCAGACCCGCTAGCAGGTCCTACGAGCAGTACTTC.

In its sample, this clone was seen a few times. The genes are TRBV7-6 and TRBJ2-5; D not certain. V was shortened by 3 bases and J by 5 bases, with 10 bases between the two germline ends. In germline, CDR1 is SGHVS, CDR2 FNYEAQ. There are 13 residues in the CDR3. The CDR3 bases are TGTGCCAGCAGCTTCTCCAGGTCGGAGACCCAGTACTTC. Translating it yields CASSFSRSETQYF.

The rearrangement uses TRBV18 and TRBJ2-2; D possibly corresponds to TRBD1 (5 bases). This CDR3 is 16 amino acids long. V was clipped by 6 bases and J by 2 bases, with 16 bases between them. Germline V gene lookup returns CDR1 KGHSH and CDR2 LQKENI. In DNA form, the CDR3 reads TGTGCCAGCTCGCTTGACAGAGTAACTAACACCGGGGAGCTGTTTTTT. It is translated as CASSLDRVTNTGELFF.

This clone has more than one count but fewer than ten. The V call is TRBV28, the J call TRBJ1-6; D perhaps matches TRBD1 (5 bases). Trimming stripped 7 bases from V and 9 bases from J, with 22 bases between. Germline V gene data show CDR1 as MDHEN and CDR2 as SYDVKM. This CDR3 comprises 16 residues. This chain's CDR3 is CASIPGGVVGGSPLHF. Written as DNA, the CDR3 is TGTGCCAGCATCCCGGGAGGGGTAGTAGGCGGTTCACCCCTCCACTTT.

The chain employs TRBV7-9 and TRBJ1-5; TRBD1 is a possible D gene (5 bases). Germline V lookup: CDR1 SEHNR, CDR2 FQNEAQ (reference sequence). V lost 7 bases to trimming and J lost 2 bases, with 18 bases between them. CDR3 length equals 16 residues. CDR3 nucleotides: TGTGCCAGCACCACAGGAGGACCTTTGGGCAATCAGCCCCAGCATTTT. Translation gives CASTTGGPLGNQPQHF. The complete variable domain, with remaining parts taken from reference TRBV7-9 and TRBJ1-5, reads DTGVSQNPRHKITKRGQNVTFRCDPISEHNRLYWYRQTLGQGPEFLTYFQNEAQLEKSRLLSDRFSAERPKGSFSTLEIQRTEQGDSAMYLCASTTGGPLGNQPQHFGDGTRLSIL.

The rearrangement uses TRBV7-9 and TRBJ1-1, with 10 bases identical to TRBD1. Germline V gene data show CDR1 as SEHNR and CDR2 as FQNEAQ (reference sequence). The CDR3 totals 14 residues. The V gene end was trimmed by 5 bases and the J gene end by 6 bases; junction bases not matched to a gene: 6. This CDR3 is CASSVRTGGSEAFF. CDR3 coding DNA: TGTGCCAGCAGCGTAAGGACAGGGGGATCTGAAGCTTTCTTT.

The chain has TRBV10-3 and TRBJ1-1; tentative D call: TRBD1 (5 bases). V lost 6 bases and J 3 bases, leaving 5 bases between the germline ends. The CDR3 has 11 residues. Germline CDR1 is ENHRY and CDR2 is SYGVKD. CDR3 region: CAISRDTEAFF. CDR3 DNA: TGTGCCATCAGCAGGGACACTGAAGCTTTCTTT.

This clone was recorded only once. V gene TRBV5-1 combines with J gene TRBJ2-3; possible D gene TRBD1, 6 bases. Germline CDR1 reads SGHRS; CDR2 reads YFSETQ. The CDR3 covers 14 residues. V lost 0 bases and J lost 8, with 13 bases in between. This chain's CDR3 is CASSLVQGSGTQYF. As DNA, the CDR3 is TGCGCCAGCAGCTTGGTACAGGGATCAGGTACGCAGTATTTT.

The chain couples TRBV10-1 to TRBJ2-7; 7 bases line up with TRBD2. J lost 1 base, V lost 6 bases, and 6 bases had no gene match. CDR3 length: 14 residues. Germline V lookup: CDR1 WNHNN, CDR2 SYGVQD (reference sequence). The CDR3 reads CASSPGGTSYEQYF. Here the CDR3 DNA reads TGCGCCAGCAGCCCGGGGGGTACATCCTACGAGCAGTACTTC.

This chain connects TRBV19 to TRBJ2-1; TRBD1 matches 8 bases. This CDR3 comprises 14 residues. J gave up 7 bases and V 10 bases, and 12 bases lay outside the gene matches. Germline V gene data show CDR1 as LNHDA and CDR2 as SQIVND (reference sequence). CDR3: CATISDRAGNEQFF. The CDR3 DNA is TGTGCCACCATCTCGGACAGGGCTGGGAATGAGCAGTTCTTC.

The genes are TRBV6-2 or TRBV6-3 and TRBJ2-7; 10 bases map to TRBD1. The CDR3 contains 19 residues. CDR1 and CDR2 from the germline V gene are MNHEY and SVGEGT. The V gene end was trimmed by 5 bases and the J gene end by 6 bases; junction bases not matched to a gene: 22. CDR3 sequence reads: CASSRSWGQGKILVGEQYF. DNA of the CDR3: TGTGCCAGCAGTAGAAGTTGGGGACAGGGGAAAATTTTAGTTGGCGAGCAGTACTTC.

The chain combines TRBV2 with TRBJ2-6, with 7 bases fitting TRBD1. Germline values: CDR1 SNHLY, CDR2 FYNNEI. The CDR3 is 18 residues long. The V segment lost 6 bases and the J segment 0 bases; nucleotides outside the gene matches: 11. The CDR3 nucleotides are TGTGCCAGCAGGGGGGACAGTCCCCCTAGCTCTGGGGCCAACGTCCTGACTTTC. This translates into CASRGDSPPSSGANVLTF.

The genes are TRBV4-2 and TRBJ2-7, with 8 bases matching TRBD2. Germline loops: CDR1 LGHNA, CDR2 YNFKEQ. The trim removed 0 bases at V and 4 bases at J, leaving 8 bases unmatched. The CDR3 has 16 amino acids. Here the CDR3 DNA reads TGTGCCAGCAGCCAAGACAACCGGGGGGGGAAATACGAGCAGTACTTC. This translates into CASSQDNRGGKYEQYF.

The chain couples TRBV10-1 to TRBJ2-1; TRBD1 might be the D (6 bases). The V and J ends lost 3 bases and 7 bases respectively, with 16 bases between them. This CDR3 region has 15 residues. From germline, CDR1 is WNHNN and CDR2 SYGVQD (reference sequence). The CDR3 coding sequence is TGCGCCAGCAGTGAAACCCTTACAGGGCCGAATGAGCAGTTCTTC. Its translation: CASSETLTGPNEQFF.

The rearrangement uses TRBV5-5 and TRBJ1-2; D remains unclear. Germline CDR1 and CDR2: SGHKS and YYEKEE (reference sequence). This CDR3 has 15 amino acids. V was clipped by 0 bases and J by 4 bases, with 13 bases between them. CDR3 in amino acids: CASSLELRSIYGYTF. CDR3 sequence (DNA): TGTGCCAGCAGCTTGGAACTCAGGTCGATCTATGGCTACACCTTC.

The rearrangement uses TRBV3-1 (or the pseudogene TRBV3-2) and TRBJ1-3; 9 nucleotides align to TRBD1. Germline assignment: CDR1 LGHDT and CDR2 YNNKEL (reference sequence). The CDR3 spans 14 residues. V trimming: 3 bases; J trimming: 4 bases; junction bases outside the gene matches: 1. The CDR3 DNA sequence: TGTGCCAGCAGCCAGGACAGGGGAGGAAACACCATATATTTT. The encoded protein is CASSQDRGGNTIYF.

V and J are TRBV7-2 and TRBJ2-2; TRBD2 aligns across 7 bases. This CDR3 contains 16 residues. The germline CDR1 and CDR2 sequences are SGHTA and FQGNSA. Losses at the gene ends were 1 base for V and 6 bases for J; bases not matched to a gene: 8. Here the CDR3 DNA reads TGTGCCAGCAGCTTAGGGTGGGGGAGGGACGCCGGGGAGCTGTTTTTT. Translation: CASSLGWGRDAGELFF.

The J gene is TRBJ1-3, the V gene TRBV12-5, with 8 bases aligning to TRBD1. CDR1 and CDR2 (germline): LGHNT, FRNRAP. This CDR3 has 15 residues. V shed 3 bases, J shed 4 bases, and the junction held 5 bases outside the gene matches. The CDR3 reads CASGFPTGEGNTIYF. In DNA, the CDR3 is TGTGCTAGTGGTTTTCCGACAGGGGAGGGAAACACCATATATTTT. The whole variable domain, filled in from reference TRBV12-5 and TRBJ1-3, reads DARVTQTPRHKVTEMGQEVTMRCQPILGHNTVFWYRQTMMQGLELLAYFRNRAPLDDSGMPKDRFSAEMPDATLATLKIQPSEPRDSAVYFCASGFPTGEGNTIYFGEGSWLTVV.

This CDR3 is CASWNWGRGAPCIRSYEQYF. In DNA, the CDR3 is TGTGCCAGTTGGAACTGGGGAAGGGGCGCCCCCTGTATCCGCTCCTACGAGCAGTACTTC. This sequence joins TRBV19 and TRBJ2-7, with TRBD1 as a possible D gene (5 bases). This CDR3 spans 20 amino acids. The germline gives CDR1 LNHDA, CDR2 SQIVND (reference sequence). Trimming took off 8 bases at V and 0 bases at J, with 32 bases between the two ends.

The rearrangement joins TRBV7-3 to TRBJ2-2, with D possibly matching TRBD2 (5 bases). The CDR3 covers 16 residues. Germline V lookup: CDR1 SGHTA, CDR2 FQGTGA. With 2 bases removed from V and 4 bases from J, the gap between germline ends came to 14 bases. This chain's CDR3 is CASSLSSSSTTGELFF. CDR3 coding DNA: TGTGCCAGCAGCTTATCGTCTAGCAGCACCACCGGGGAGCTGTTTTTT.

This chain uses TRBV15 with TRBJ2-4; TRBD1 aligns across 9 bases. From germline, CDR1 is LNHNV and CDR2 YYDKDF (reference sequence). The CDR3 extends over 13 amino acids. After removal of 8 bases from V and 4 bases from J, the junction contained 3 bases not matched to a gene. The CDR3 nucleotides read TGTGCCACCCGGGGGACAGGGAAAAACATTCAGTACTTC. Translation: CATRGTGKNIQYF.

The chain uses TRBV25-1 and TRBJ2-6; 9 nucleotides agree with TRBD1. J was trimmed by 6 bases and V by 9 bases; bases with no gene match: 6. Per germline, CDR1 MGHDK and CDR2 SYGVNS. This CDR3 is 14 amino acids long. In nucleotides, the CDR3 is TGTGCCAGTGGAACAGGGGGCGAGGCCAACGTCCTGACTTTC. This encodes CASGTGGEANVLTF. Complete variable domain (other parts from reference TRBV25-1 and TRBJ2-6): EADIYQTPRYLVIGTGKKITLECSQTMGHDKMYWYQQDPGMELHLIHYSYGVNSTEKGDLSSESTVSRIRTEHFPLTLESARPSHTSQYLCASGTGGEANVLTFGAGSRLTVL.